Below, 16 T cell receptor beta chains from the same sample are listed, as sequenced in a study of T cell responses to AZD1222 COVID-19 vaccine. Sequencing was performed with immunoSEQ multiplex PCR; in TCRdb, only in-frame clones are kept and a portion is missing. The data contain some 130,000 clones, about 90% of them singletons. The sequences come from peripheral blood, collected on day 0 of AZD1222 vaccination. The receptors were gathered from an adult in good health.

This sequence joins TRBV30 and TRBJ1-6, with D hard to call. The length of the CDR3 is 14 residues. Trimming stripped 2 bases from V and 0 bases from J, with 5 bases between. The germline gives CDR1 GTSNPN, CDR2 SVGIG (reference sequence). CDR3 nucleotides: TGTGCCTGGAGTACAGACTCCTATAATTCACCCCTCCACTTT. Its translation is CAWSTDSYNSPLHF.

The CDR3 loop is CASSDLDRDEQYF. Here the CDR3 DNA reads TGTGCCAGCAGTGACTTGGACAGGGACGAGCAGTACTTC. The chain is built from TRBV6-1 and TRBJ2-7, with 8 bases aligning to TRBD1. The CDR3 totals 13 residues. In germline, CDR1 is MNHNS, CDR2 SASEGT. V lost 3 bases to trimming and J lost 5 bases; unmatched junction nucleotides: 3.

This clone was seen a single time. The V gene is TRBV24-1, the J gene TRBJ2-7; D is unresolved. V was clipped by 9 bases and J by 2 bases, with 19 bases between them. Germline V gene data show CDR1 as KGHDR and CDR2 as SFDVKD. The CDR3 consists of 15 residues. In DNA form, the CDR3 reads TGTGCCACCCCTCTTCTGAACAGAGAGACCTACGAGCAGTACTTC. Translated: CATPLLNRETYEQYF.

Written as DNA, the CDR3 is TGTGCCAGCAGCCCGCACGGGGGCACTGAAGCTTTCTTT. It translates to CASSPHGGTEAFF. The chain joins TRBV28 to TRBJ1-1, with D possibly matching TRBD1 (5 bases). The germline V gene has CDR1 MDHEN and CDR2 SYDVKM. CDR3 length: 13 residues. Trimming cost V 6 bases and J 4 bases, with 12 bases left between them.

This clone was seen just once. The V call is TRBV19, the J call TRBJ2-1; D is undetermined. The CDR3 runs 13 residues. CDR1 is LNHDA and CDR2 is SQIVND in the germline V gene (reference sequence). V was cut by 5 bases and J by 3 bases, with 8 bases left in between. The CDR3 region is CASSGSSYNEQFF. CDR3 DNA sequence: TGTGCCAGTAGTGGGTCTAGCTACAATGAGCAGTTCTTC.

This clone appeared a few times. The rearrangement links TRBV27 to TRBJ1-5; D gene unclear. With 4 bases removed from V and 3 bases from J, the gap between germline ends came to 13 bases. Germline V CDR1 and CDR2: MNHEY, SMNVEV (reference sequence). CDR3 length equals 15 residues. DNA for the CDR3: TGTGCCAGCAGTTCGGGGTTGGGATACAATCAGCCCCAGCATTTT. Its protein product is CASSSGLGYNQPQHF.

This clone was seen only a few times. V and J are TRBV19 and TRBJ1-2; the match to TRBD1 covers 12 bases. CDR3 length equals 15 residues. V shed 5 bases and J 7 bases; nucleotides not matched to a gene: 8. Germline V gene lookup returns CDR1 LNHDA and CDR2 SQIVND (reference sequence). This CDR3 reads CASSSPGQGAGGYTF. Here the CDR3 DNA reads TGTGCCAGTAGTTCGCCGGGACAGGGGGCCGGTGGCTACACCTTC.

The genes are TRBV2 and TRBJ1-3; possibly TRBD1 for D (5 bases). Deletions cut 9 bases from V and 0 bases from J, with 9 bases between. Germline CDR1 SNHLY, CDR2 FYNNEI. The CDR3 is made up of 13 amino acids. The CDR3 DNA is TGTGCCAGTGGGGGGGACTCTGGAAACACCATATATTTT. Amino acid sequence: CASGGDSGNTIYF.

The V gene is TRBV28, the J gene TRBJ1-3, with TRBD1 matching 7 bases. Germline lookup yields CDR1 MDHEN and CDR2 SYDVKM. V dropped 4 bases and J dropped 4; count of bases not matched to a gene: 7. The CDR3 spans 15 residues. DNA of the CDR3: TGTGCCAGCAGTTCAGGGGGGGTCCTGGGAAACACCATATATTTT. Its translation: CASSSGGVLGNTIYF.

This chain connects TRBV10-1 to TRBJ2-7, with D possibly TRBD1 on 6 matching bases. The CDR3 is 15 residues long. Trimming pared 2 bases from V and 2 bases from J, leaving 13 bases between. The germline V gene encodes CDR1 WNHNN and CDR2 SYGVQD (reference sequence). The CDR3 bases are TGCGCCAGCAGTGAGATGGACAGTATTACCTACGAGCAGTACTTC. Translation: CASSEMDSITYEQYF.

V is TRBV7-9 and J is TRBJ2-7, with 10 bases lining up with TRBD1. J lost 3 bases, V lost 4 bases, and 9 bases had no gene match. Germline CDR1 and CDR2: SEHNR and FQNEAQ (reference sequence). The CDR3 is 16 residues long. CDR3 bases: TGTGCCAGCAGCTCGCGCCCGGGGACAGGGGACTACGAGCAGTACTTC. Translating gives CASSSRPGTGDYEQYF.

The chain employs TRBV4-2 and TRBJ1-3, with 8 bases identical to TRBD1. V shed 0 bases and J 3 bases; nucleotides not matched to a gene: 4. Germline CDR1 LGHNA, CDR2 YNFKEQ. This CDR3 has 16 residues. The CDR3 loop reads CASSQESGTGGNTIYF. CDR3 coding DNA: TGTGCCAGCAGCCAAGAATCGGGGACAGGTGGAAACACCATATATTTT.

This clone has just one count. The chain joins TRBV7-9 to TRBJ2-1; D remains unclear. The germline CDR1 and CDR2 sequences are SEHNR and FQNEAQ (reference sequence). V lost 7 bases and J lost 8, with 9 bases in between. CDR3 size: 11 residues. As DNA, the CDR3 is TGTGCCAGCACCCCCACCCATGAGCAGTTCTTC. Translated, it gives CASTPTHEQFF.

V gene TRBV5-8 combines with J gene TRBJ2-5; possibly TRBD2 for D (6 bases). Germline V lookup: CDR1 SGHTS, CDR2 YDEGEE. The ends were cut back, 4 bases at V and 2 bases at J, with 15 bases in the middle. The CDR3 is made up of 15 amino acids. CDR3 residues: CASSRAGPSQETQYF. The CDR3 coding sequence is TGTGCCAGCAGCCGGGCGGGACCCTCACAAGAGACCCAGTACTTC. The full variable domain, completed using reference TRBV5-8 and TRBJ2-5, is EAGVTQSPTHLIKTRGQQATLRCSPISGHTSVYWYQQALGLGLQFLLWYDEGEERNRGNFPPRFSGRQFPNYSSELNVNALELEDSALYLCASSRAGPSQETQYFGPGTRLLVL.

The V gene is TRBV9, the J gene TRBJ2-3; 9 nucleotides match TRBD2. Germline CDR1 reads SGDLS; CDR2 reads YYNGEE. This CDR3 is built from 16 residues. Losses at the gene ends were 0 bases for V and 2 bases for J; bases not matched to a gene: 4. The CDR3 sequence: CASSVGLAGNTDTQYF. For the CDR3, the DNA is TGTGCCAGCAGCGTAGGGCTAGCGGGAAACACAGATACGCAGTATTTT.

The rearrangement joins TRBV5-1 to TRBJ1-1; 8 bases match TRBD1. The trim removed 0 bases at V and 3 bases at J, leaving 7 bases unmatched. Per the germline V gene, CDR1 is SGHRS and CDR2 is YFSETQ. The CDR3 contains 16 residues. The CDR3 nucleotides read TGCGCCAGCAGCTTGGGGACAGGGTTCTTGGACACTGAAGCTTTCTTT. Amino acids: CASSLGTGFLDTEAFF.